This T cell receptor beta chain comes out of a study of shared T cell receptors in the human thymus (dated by TCRdb to about 2021). Regarding the study in general: The study investigated the way shared, self-reactive T-cell receptor alpha chains are produced in the human thymus.

The method was the immunoSEQ multiplex PCR assay. TCRdb took this table from immuneACCESS and kept in-frame rearrangements with V and J called. Such tables lack part of the clones; where checked against another copy, unresolved V genes explain under half of the gap, and the rest is unexplained. The sample table records hundreds of thousands of clones; about 89% of these occur just once. The ten largest clones capture over 0.008% of the sample. Points on this clone: The clone's antigen remains unknown. No qualities accompany the bases; no much larger clone lies one base away.

This sample also appeared in a second study, on human thymus T cells. As the second publication notes: Donors were immunologically healthy infants undergoing open corrective cardiac surgery for congenital heart defects in Finland. The thymus tissue came from surgical resects taken out during corrective cardiac surgery. Usage of V and J gene segments appeared to be biased in both the thymic and the peripheral blood repertoires. The related research reported highly overlapping thymic TCR repertoires among unrelated individuals. The study used fewer than ten infant thymus samples plus four related peripheral blood samples to characterize TCR alpha and beta repertoires. The cohort included about 6 male and two female infants, with donor ages spanning 7 to 244 days. Thymocytes were mechanically released from the tissue and were stored as pellets of roughly 9.5-30 million cells at -70 degrees C. Genomic DNA was extracted from frozen cell pellets with a QIAsymphony instrument. Using the immunoSEQ multiplex PCR assay, the TCRB and TCRAD loci were amplified from a standardized quantity of quality-controlled genomic DNA. The amplicons spanned the V(D)J region and were long enough to cover the CDR3 and allow V and J genes to be identified. Through the commercial immunoSEQ service, the amplicons were sequenced on an Illumina platform. Primer bias and sequencing errors were corrected using previously described methods, and TCRAD and TCRB definitions followed the IMGT database. Analysis of the repertoires was done with immunoSEQ Analyzer 3.0 and VDJTools and included basic statistics, V/J segment usage, diversity estimates, rarefaction and pairwise overlap. To estimate diversity, the Chao1, ChaoE, Efron-Thisted, Shannon and inverse Simpson indices were applied, and diversity was also estimated on datasets down-sampled to the smallest sample. Repertoire overlap was assessed by strict matching of CDR3 nucleotide sequence, V gene and J gene, and clustering was done by Jaccard-based multidimensional scaling. On average, thymus samples yielded about 810,000 unique TCRB clonotypes, whereas blood samples yielded about 84,000.

The specimen was thymocytes. This clonotype was obtained from a boy less than two years old with a congenital heart defect. Donor details come from another sample of the same person, matched by shared clones.

Here the CDR3 is given as CAIKHAGTGMGAYNEQFF. The DNA sequence follows: TGTGCCATCAAGCACGCCGGGACAGGGATGGGAGCCTACAATGAGCAGTTCTTC. The receptor chain draws on TRBV10-3 and TRBJ2-1, with 9 bases matching TRBD1. The junction shows trimming of 7 bases on V and 2 bases on J, and the gene matches do not reach 15 bases of it. Taken from cysteine to phenylalanine, the CDR3 has 18 residues. Of all the DNA, just the CDR3 is kept, 54 bases in frame from base 1. CDR1 and CDR2 are read off the germline V gene as ENHRY and SYGVKD.